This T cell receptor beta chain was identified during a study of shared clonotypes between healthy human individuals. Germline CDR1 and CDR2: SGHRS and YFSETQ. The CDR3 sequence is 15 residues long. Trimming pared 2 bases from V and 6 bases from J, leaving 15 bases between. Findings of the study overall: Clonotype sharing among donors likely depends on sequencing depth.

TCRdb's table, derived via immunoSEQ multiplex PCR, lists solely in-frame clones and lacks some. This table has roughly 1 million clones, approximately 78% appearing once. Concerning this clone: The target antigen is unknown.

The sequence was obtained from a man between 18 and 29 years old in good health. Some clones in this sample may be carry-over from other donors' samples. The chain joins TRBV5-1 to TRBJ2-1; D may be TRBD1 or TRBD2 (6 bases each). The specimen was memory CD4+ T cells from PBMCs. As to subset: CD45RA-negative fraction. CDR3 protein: CASSFGYGGGNEQFF. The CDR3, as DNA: TGCGCCAGCAGCTTTGGGTATGGAGGGGGCAATGAGCAGTTCTTC.